The source of this TCR beta chain is a study of human CD4 T cells and Enterobacteriaceae. Regarding this clone: Its specificity is not known.

General study points: Ex vivo, broadly cross-reactive clonotypes appeared more expanded than specific ones. Ex vivo reactivity came only from nucleotide matches to CFSE-low cultures.

Memory CD4+ T cells were sorted as all CD4+ cells except CD45RA+CCR7+CD95- naive cells, over 95% pure. Germline CDR1 is SEHNR and CDR2 is FQNEAQ (reference sequence). V lost 1 base, J lost 2 bases, and 1 base stayed unmatched. The CDR3 is 15 amino acids. Ex vivo total memory CD4+ samples were deeply sequenced, detecting one cell in 200,000. Assay used: immunoSEQ multiplex PCR; TCRdb lists only in-frame clones, some missing. The sample includes about 25,000 clones, roughly 80% of them seen just once. Input material: memory CD4+ T cells from blood. The sequence came from a human donor in good health. The chain joins TRBV7-9 to TRBJ1-5, with 8 nucleotides matching TRBD1. The CDR3 spells CASSLDRGGNQPQHF. CDR3 DNA sequence: TGTGCCAGCAGCTTAGACAGGGGGGGCAATCAGCCCCAGCATTTT.